This T cell receptor beta chain was identified during a study of vaccination effects on CD4 cells after COVID-19 (dated by TCRdb to between 2021 and 2024). Study-level background: Each participant got two doses of an mRNA SARS-CoV-2 vaccine, either BNT162b2 or mRNA-1273. In both COVID-19 convalescent patients and infection-naive vaccine recipients, the study compared SARS-CoV-2 spike-specific CD4+ TCR repertoires from before mRNA vaccination with those from after it. Altogether, around 11 COVID-19 convalescent patients and a few SARS-CoV-2-naive healthy vaccine recipients made up the full study. Cultures from other donors in the study were sequenced with the Oncomine TCR Beta short-read assay on an Illumina iSeq 100. Study-wide findings and limitations: In healthy vaccine recipients, vaccine-induced clones were almost all SARS-CoV-2 mono-reactive, with only 1 of 255 cross-reactive with common cold coronaviruses. Both infection-induced and vaccine-induced clones contracted markedly at late post-vaccination timepoints, which is consistent with waning T cell responses. The study was limited by a small number of convalescent patients, and early post-infection timepoints were lacking.

Unmatched junction bases come to 12, with V trimmed by 5 bases and J by 5 bases. CDR1 and CDR2 are drawn from the germline V gene: MDHEN, SYDVKM. The CDR3 starts with the cysteine, ends with the phenylalanine, and has 16 residues. Of all the DNA, just the CDR3 is kept, 48 bases in frame from base 1. To identify antigen-specific CD4+ T cell clonotypes by their expansion, the ViraFEST assay first stimulated PBMC with viral peptide pools and then applied TCR sequencing. After more than 9 days of culture, CD4+ T cells were isolated with the EasySep CD4+ T cell isolation kit. Healthy vaccine recipients had no prior SARS-CoV-2 infection, confirmed by negative nucleocapsid antibodies before and after vaccination. Some 2.2 million PBMC per well were cultured in IMDM with about 4.8% human AB serum, 10 IU/ml IL-2 and gentamicin, plus 10 ug/ml peptides. Half of the culture medium was replaced with fresh IL-2-containing medium on days 3 and 7. Each peptide stimulation condition was cultured in triplicate wells unless otherwise noted. Using Ficoll-Paque Plus gradient centrifugation, PBMC were separated from whole blood and then either used fresh or cryopreserved at -140C. Overlapping peptide pools spanned the spike proteins of SARS-CoV-2 and the common cold coronaviruses HCoV-NL63, HCoV-OC43 and HCoV-229E. Genomic DNA was extracted from cultured CD4+ T cells with the QIAamp micro DNA kit.

A word on this clone: Its antigen target is currently unknown. Base qualities are not at hand, and no much larger clone is one base apart.

Receptor amplification or capture employed the immunoSEQ multiplex PCR assay. DNA from the cultured, isolated CD4+ T cells was subjected to TCR beta CDR3 sequencing. The authors' analysis ran thus. Non-productive TCR sequences were removed and reads were trimmed to the CDR3 region, keeping CDR3s of at least 7 amino acids. Antigen-specific clonotypes were identified with the MANAFEST web app by comparing expansion in peptide wells against reference cultures. To be called positive, a clone needed expansion at FDR<0.05 compared with the reference and with all other wells, an odds ratio greater than 5, and a frequency greater than 0.1% in two replicate wells. Clonotypes significantly expanded in SARS-CoV-2 spike wells and in at least one common cold coronavirus spike condition were defined as cross-reactive. Levenshtein distance calculated with the stringdist R package was used to assess CDR3 similarity, and unrooted trees were constructed with ape in R 3.6.1. The source is immuneACCESS, and TCRdb retained only in-frame sequences with V and J called. Part of the clones is not carried over; for the studies checked, unresolved V genes explain less than half of this, and the remainder is unexplained. The V and J calls and clone size are taken from that table; D and trimming were inferred from the DNA. A total of tens of thousands of clones appear in this sample, roughly two thirds of them only once. The ten largest make up around 30% of the sample.

This sequence was found in a human donor who received a COVID-19 vaccine. The chain links TRBV28 with TRBJ1-3; 7 junctional bases match TRBD1. Source: CD4+ T cells from PBMCs cultured with HCoV-229E spike peptides, taken before COVID-19 vaccination. This specimen's cell subset or site label, per the study, means: HCoV-229E spike overlapping peptide pool stimulation. The CDR3 has the sequence CASSPTSQGVRNTIYF. The DNA reads TGTGCCAGCAGTCCTACATCCCAGGGGGTGAGAAACACCATATATTTT.